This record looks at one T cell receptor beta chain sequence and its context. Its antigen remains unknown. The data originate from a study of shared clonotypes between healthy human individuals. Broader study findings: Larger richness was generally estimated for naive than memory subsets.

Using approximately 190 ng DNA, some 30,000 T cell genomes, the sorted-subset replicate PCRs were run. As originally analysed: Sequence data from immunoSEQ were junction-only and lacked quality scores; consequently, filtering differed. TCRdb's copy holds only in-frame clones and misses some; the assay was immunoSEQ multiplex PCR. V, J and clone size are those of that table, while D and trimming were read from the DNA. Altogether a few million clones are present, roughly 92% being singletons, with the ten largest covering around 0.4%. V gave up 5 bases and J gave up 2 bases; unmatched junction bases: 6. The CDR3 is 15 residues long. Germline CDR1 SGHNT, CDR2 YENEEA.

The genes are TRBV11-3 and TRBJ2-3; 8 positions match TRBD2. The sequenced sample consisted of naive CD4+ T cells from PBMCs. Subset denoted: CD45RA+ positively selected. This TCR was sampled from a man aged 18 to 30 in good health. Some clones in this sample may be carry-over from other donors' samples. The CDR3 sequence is CASSASGPTTDTQYF. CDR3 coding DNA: TGTGCCAGCAGCGCTAGCGGGCCCACCACAGATACGCAGTATTTT.